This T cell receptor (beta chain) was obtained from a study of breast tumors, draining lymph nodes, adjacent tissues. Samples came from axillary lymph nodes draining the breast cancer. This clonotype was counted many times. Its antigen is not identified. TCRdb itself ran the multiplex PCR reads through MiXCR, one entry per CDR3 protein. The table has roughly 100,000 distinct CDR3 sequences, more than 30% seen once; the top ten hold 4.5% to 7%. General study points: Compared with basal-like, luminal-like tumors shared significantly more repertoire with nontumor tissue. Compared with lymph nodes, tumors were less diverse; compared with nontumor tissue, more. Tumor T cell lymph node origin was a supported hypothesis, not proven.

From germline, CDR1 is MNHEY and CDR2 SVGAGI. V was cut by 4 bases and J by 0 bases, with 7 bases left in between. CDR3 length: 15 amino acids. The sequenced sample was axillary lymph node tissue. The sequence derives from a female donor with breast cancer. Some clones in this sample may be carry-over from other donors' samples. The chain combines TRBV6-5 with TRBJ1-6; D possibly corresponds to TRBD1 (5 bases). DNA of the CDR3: TGTGCCAGCAGTTTCGACAGCTCCTATAATTCACCCCTCCACTTT. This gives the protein CASSFDSSYNSPLHF.